Described below is a single T cell receptor (beta chain) sequence and its context. The sample originates from a study of blood T cell repertoires in COVID-19. Turning to the study itself: PBMCs, B-cell-depleted T cells, or T cells provided the cDNA or gDNA that made up the material.

The CDR3 length is 14 residues. The germline CDR1 and CDR2 sequences are SGHKS and YYEKEE (reference sequence). V was shortened by 2 bases and J by 0 bases, with 9 bases between the two germline ends. Study processing details: Estimation of nucleated cell counts relied on the amplification of reference gene primers. The method was immunoSEQ multiplex PCR; TCRdb's version includes in-frame clones alone and lacks a portion of them. That table supplies the V and J calls and clone size; D and trimming were determined from the DNA. The table shows tens of thousands of clones, with 91% occurring only once.

The chain carries TRBV5-5 and TRBJ2-7, with unresolved D. This clonotype originated in a man aged 55 to 69 with acute or convalescent COVID-19. The sequenced sample consisted of peripheral blood. DNA for the CDR3: TGTGCCAGCAGCTTTTCGCCCAGCTCCTACGAGCAGTACTTC. Protein product: CASSFSPSSYEQYF.